Below, 8 T cell receptor beta chains from the same sample are listed, as sequenced in a study of cytomegalovirus exposure and HLA in healthy donors. In the PCR, 60 Vbeta and 13 Jbeta primers were used. Assay used: immunoSEQ multiplex PCR; TCRdb lists only in-frame clones, some missing. This sample contains approximately 110,000 clones. The sample taken for sequencing was PBMCs. The receptors derive from a man younger than 45 in good health and CMV-seronegative.

V gene TRBV15 combines with J gene TRBJ1-1; TRBD1 might be the D (5 bases). With 0 bases removed from V and 3 bases from J, the gap between germline ends came to 8 bases. CDR3 length equals 14 residues. Germline assignment: CDR1 LNHNV and CDR2 YYDKDF (reference sequence). The CDR3 DNA follows: TGTGCCACCAGCAGAGAGCAGGGTGACACTGAAGCTTTCTTT. Translating gives CATSREQGDTEAFF.

V and J are TRBV5-3 and TRBJ2-2; 14 nucleotides agree with TRBD2. TRBV5-3 falls under the ORF class, with uncertain function. Trimming removed 3 bases from V and 0 bases from J; junction bases left unmatched: 7. The CDR3 spans 19 residues. The CDR3: CARSYPGLAGEANTGELFF. Here the CDR3 DNA reads TGTGCCAGAAGCTATCCGGGACTAGCGGGAGAGGCGAACACCGGGGAGCTGTTTTTT.

A note on this clone: Other DNA sequences in this sample translate to the same CDR3. The gene calls are TRBV2 and TRBJ2-7, with a tentative D call TRBD2 (6 bases). Germline CDR1 and CDR2: SNHLY and FYNNEI. The CDR3 length is 13 residues. Trimming left V 7 bases short and J 0 bases short, with 10 bases between. Here the CDR3 DNA reads TGTGCCAGCACTGGGGGGAACTCCTACGAGCAGTACTTC. Its protein is CASTGGNSYEQYF.

The V call is TRBV30, the J call TRBJ2-7; 9 bases map to TRBD2. The CDR3 extends over 17 amino acids. V shed 1 base and J 3 bases; nucleotides not matched to a gene: 13. The germline CDR1 and CDR2 sequences are GTSNPN and SVGIG (reference sequence). The CDR3 region is CAWSAPPRLAVIYEQYF. CDR3 coding DNA: TGTGCCTGGAGTGCCCCTCCGAGACTAGCGGTAATCTACGAGCAGTACTTC.

This chain links TRBV5-4 with TRBJ2-1, with D perhaps TRBD2 (5 bases). Germline values: CDR1 SGHNT, CDR2 YYREEE (reference sequence). This CDR3 comprises 15 residues. Trimming took 4 bases from V and 0 from J, leaving 11 bases between them. CDR3 in amino acids: CASSQVGSSYNEQFF. CDR3 DNA: TGTGCCAGCAGCCAGGTTGGGAGCTCCTACAATGAGCAGTTCTTC.

The rearrangement uses TRBV14 and TRBJ2-7, with TRBD1 identical over 9 bases. The CDR3 runs to 14 residues. Germline loops: CDR1 SGHDN, CDR2 FVKESK. The V gene end was trimmed by 5 bases and the J gene end by 3 bases; junction bases not matched to a gene: 5. The CDR3 DNA follows: TGTGCCAGCAGCACCCGGACAGGGGTCTACGAGCAGTACTTC. Encoded protein: CASSTRTGVYEQYF.

The gene calls are TRBV9 and TRBJ2-5; 8 bases line up with TRBD1. This CDR3 contains 14 residues. Germline V gives CDR1 SGDLS, CDR2 YYNGEE. V trimming: 2 bases; J trimming: 4 bases; junction bases outside the gene matches: 4. CDR3 protein: CASSVNTGGETQYF. The CDR3 DNA sequence: TGTGCCAGCAGCGTCAATACAGGGGGAGAGACCCAGTACTTC.

The chain has TRBV11-2 and TRBJ2-7; perhaps TRBD1 as D (6 bases). The germline V gene encodes CDR1 SGHAT and CDR2 FQNNGV. This CDR3 contains 15 residues. Trimming took off 3 bases at V and 3 bases at J, with 15 bases between the two ends. CDR3 in amino acids: CASSFPTGQFYEQYF. The CDR3 bases are TGTGCCAGCAGCTTTCCCACAGGACAGTTCTACGAGCAGTACTTC.